The TCR beta chain described here comes from a study of blood T cell repertoires in COVID-19. Across the study: Nucleic acid was either cDNA or gDNA, and it came from T cells, B-cell-depleted T cells, or PBMCs.

Symptom resolution, clearance, or two negative PCRs marked the recovered donors of Cohort 3. The method was immunoSEQ multiplex PCR; TCRdb's version includes in-frame clones alone and lacks a portion of them. Of about 160,000 clones in the sample, 85% to 90% were seen once. This CDR3 contains 17 residues. Germline CDR1 SGHDN, CDR2 FVKESK. The ends were cut back, 1 base at V and 7 bases at J, with 20 bases in the middle. The clonotype was recovered from a woman between 50 and 59 years old who had recovered from COVID-19. Sequencing was carried out using PBMCs or T cells enriched from blood (not recorded which). J is TRBJ2-4 and V is TRBV14, with a possible D match to TRBD1 (6 bases). The DNA for the CDR3 is TGTGCCAGCAGCCAAGCGATACAGGGATCGTCTCCGAACATTCAGTACTTC. This codes for CASSQAIQGSSPNIQYF. The full variable domain, rest sourced from reference TRBV14 and TRBJ2-4, is EAGVTQFPSHSVIEKGQTVTLRCDPISGHDNLYWYRRVMGKEIKFLLHFVKESKQDESGMPNNRFLAERTGGTYSTLKVQPAELEDSGVYFCASSQAIQGSSPNIQYFGAGTRLSVL.